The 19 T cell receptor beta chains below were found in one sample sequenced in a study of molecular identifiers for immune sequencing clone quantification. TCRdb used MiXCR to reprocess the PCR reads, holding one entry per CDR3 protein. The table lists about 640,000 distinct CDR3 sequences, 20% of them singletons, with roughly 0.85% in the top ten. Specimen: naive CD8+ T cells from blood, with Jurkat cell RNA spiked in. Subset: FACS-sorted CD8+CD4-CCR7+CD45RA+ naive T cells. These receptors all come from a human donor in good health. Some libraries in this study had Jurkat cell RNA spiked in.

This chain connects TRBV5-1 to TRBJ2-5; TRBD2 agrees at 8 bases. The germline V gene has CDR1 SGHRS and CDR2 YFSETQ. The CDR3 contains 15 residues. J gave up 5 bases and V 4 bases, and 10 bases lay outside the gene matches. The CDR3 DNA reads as TGCGCCAGCAGCGAGGGAGGGAGCGGGGGTGAGACCCAGTACTTC. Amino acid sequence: CASSEGGSGGETQYF.

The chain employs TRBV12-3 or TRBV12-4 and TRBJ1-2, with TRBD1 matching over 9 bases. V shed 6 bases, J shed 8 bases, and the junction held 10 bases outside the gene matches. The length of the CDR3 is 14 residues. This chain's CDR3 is CASSPFRQGGGYTF. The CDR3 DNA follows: TGTGCCAGCAGCCCCTTTCGACAGGGGGGGGGCTACACCTTC.

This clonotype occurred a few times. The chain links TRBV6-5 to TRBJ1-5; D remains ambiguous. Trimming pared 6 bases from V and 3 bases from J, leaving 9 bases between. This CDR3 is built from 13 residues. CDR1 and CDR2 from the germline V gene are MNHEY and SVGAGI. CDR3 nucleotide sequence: TGTGCCAGCAGGGTGGGGTTCAATCAGCCCCAGCATTTT. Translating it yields CASRVGFNQPQHF.

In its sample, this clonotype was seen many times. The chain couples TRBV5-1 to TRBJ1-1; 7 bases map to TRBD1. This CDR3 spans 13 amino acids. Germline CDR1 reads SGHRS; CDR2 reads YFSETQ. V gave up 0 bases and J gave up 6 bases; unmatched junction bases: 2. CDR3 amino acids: CASSLDTGAEAFF. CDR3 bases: TGCGCCAGCAGCTTGGACACAGGGGCTGAAGCTTTCTTT. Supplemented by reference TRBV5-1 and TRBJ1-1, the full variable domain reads KAGVTQTPRYLIKTRGQQVTLSCSPISGHRSVSWYQQTPGQGLQFLFEYFSETQRNKGNFPGRFSGRQFSNSRSEMNVSTLELGDSALYLCASSLDTGAEAFFGQGTRLTVV.

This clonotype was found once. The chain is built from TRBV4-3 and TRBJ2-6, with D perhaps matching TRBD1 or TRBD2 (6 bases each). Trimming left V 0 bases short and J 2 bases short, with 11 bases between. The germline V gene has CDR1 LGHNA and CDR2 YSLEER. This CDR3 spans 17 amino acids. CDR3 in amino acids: CASSQDVGGTGANVLTF. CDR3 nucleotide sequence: TGCGCCAGCAGCCAAGACGTGGGGGGCACTGGGGCCAACGTCCTGACTTTC.

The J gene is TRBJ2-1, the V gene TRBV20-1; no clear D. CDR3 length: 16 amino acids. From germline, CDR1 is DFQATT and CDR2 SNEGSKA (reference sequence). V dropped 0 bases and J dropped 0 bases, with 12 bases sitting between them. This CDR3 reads CSARDPLSYSYNEQFF. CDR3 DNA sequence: TGCAGTGCTAGAGATCCCCTAAGTTACTCCTACAATGAGCAGTTCTTC.

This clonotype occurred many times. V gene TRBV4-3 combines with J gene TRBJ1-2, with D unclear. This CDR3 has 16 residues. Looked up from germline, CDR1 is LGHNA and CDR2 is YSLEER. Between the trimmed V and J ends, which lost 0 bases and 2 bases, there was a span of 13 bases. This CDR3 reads CASSQEGGSQNYGYTF. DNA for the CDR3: TGCGCCAGCAGCCAAGAAGGCGGCAGCCAGAACTATGGCTACACCTTC.

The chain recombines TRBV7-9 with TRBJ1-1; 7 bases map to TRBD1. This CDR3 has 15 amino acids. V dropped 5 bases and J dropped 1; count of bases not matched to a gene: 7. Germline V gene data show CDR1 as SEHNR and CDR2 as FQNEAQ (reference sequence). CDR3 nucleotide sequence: TGTGCCAGCAGCCAAAGAGGGGGCTCGAACACTGAAGCTTTCTTT. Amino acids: CASSQRGGSNTEAFF.

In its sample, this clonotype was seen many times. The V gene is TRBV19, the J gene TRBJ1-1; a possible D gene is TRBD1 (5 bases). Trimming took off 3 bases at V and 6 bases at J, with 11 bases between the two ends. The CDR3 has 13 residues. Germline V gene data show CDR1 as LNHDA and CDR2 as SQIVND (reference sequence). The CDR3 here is CASSMGTLPEAFF. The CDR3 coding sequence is TGTGCCAGTAGTATGGGGACCCTCCCTGAAGCTTTCTTT.

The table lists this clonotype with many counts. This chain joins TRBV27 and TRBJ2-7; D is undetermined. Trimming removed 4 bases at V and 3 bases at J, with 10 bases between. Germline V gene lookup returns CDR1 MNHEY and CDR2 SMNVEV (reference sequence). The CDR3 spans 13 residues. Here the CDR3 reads CASSSGLFYEQYF. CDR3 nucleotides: TGTGCCAGCAGTTCCGGTCTTTTCTACGAGCAGTACTTC.

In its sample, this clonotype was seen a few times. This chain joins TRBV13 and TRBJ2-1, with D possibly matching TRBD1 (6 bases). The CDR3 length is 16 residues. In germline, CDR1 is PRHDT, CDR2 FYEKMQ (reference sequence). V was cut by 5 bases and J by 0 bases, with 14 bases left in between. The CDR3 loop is CASSPRTESSYNEQFF. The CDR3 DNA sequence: TGTGCCAGCAGCCCTAGGACAGAGAGCTCCTACAATGAGCAGTTCTTC.

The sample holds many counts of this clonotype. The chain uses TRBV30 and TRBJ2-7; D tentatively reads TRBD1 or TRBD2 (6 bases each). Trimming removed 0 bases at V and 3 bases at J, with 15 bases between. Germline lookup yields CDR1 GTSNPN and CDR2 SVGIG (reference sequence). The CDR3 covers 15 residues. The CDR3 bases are TGTGCCTGGAGTGTTCCCGGGGGCGGTATCTACGAGCAGTACTTC. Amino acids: CAWSVPGGGIYEQYF. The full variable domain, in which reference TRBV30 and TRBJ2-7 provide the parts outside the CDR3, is SQTIHQWPATLVQPVGSPLSLECTVEGTSNPNLYWYRQAAGRGLQLLFYSVGIGQISSEVPQNLSASRPQDRQFILSSKKLLLSDSGFYLCAWSVPGGGIYEQYFGPGTRLTVT.

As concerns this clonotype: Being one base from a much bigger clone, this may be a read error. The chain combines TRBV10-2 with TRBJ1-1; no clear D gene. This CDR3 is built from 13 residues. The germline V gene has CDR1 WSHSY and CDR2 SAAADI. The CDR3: CASSDVQNTEASF. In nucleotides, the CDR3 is TGCGCCAGCAGTGATGTCCAGAACACTGAAGCTTCCTTT.

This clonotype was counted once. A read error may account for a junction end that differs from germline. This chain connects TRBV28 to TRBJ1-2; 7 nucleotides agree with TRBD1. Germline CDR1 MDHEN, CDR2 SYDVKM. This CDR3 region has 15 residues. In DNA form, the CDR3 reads TGTGCCAGCAGTACGGGACAGTCAGCTAACCATGGCTACACCTTC. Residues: CASSTGQSANHGYTF.

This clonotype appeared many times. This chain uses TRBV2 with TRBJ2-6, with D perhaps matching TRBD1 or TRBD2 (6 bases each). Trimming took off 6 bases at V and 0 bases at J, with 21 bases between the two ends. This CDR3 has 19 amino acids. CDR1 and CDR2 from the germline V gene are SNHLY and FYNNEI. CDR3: CASRFVYGGQSSGANVLTF. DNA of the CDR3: TGTGCCAGCAGGTTTGTTTACGGGGGCCAGAGCTCTGGGGCCAACGTCCTGACTTTC.

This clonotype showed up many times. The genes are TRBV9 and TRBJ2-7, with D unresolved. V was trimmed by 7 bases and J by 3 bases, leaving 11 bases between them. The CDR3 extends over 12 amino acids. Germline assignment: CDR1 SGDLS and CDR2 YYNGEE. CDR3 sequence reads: CASSGTGYEQYF. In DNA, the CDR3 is TGTGCCAGCTCAGGTACGGGCTACGAGCAGTACTTC.

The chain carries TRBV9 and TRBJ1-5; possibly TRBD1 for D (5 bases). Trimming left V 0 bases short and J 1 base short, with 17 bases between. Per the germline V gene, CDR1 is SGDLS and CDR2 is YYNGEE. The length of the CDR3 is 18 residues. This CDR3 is CASSVVVKGKTSNQPQHF. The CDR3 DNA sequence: TGTGCCAGCAGCGTAGTGGTAAAGGGGAAAACAAGCAATCAGCCCCAGCATTTT.

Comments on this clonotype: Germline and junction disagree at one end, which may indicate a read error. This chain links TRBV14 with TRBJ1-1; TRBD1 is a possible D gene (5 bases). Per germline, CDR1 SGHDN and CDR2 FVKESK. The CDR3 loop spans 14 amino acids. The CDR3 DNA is TGTGCCAGCAGCCGAGGCAGTTGGGGGACTGAAGTTTTCTTT. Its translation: CASSRGSWGTEVFF.

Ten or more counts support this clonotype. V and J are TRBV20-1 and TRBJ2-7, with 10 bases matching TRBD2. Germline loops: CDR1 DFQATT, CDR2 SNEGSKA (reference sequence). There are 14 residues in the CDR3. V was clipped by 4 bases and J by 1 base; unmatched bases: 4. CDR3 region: CSATGTSVSYEQYF. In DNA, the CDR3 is TGCAGTGCTACCGGGACTAGCGTATCCTACGAGCAGTACTTC.